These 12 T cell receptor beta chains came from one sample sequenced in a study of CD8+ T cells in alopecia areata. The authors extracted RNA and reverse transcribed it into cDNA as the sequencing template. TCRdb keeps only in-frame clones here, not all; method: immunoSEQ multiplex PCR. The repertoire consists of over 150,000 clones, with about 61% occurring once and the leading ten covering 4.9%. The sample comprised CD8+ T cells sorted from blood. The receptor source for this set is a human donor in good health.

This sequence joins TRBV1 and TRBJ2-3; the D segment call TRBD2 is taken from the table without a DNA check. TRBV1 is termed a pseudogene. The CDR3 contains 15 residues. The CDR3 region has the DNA TGCACCAGCAGGGATCTAGCGGGATGCACAGATACGCAGTATTTT. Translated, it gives CTSRDLAGCTDTQYF.

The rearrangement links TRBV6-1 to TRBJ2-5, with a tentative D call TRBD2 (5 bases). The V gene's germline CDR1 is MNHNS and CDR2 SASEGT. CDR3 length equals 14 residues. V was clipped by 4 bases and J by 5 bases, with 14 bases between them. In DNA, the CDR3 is TGTGCCAGCAGTGCACGGGGTTCTTTGGAGACCCAGTACTTC. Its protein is CASSARGSLETQYF.

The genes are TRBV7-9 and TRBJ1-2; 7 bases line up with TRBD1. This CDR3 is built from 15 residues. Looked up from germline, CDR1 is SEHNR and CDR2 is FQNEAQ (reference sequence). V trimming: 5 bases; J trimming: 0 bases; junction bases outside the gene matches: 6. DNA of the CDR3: TGTGCCAGCAGCCGAGGGACAGATTCTAACTATGGCTACACCTTC. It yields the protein CASSRGTDSNYGYTF.

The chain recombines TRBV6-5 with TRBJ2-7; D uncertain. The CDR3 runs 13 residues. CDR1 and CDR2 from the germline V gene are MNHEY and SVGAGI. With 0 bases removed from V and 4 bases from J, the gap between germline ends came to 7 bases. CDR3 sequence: CASSYSHHYEQYF. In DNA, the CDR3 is TGTGCCAGCAGTTACTCGCATCATTACGAGCAGTACTTC.

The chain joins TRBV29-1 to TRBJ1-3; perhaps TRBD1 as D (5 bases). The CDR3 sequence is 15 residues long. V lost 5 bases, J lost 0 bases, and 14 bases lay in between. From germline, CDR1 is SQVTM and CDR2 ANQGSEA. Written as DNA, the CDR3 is TGCAGCGTTAGGGGACTGGGCTTCTCTGGAAACACCATATATTTT. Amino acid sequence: CSVRGLGFSGNTIYF.

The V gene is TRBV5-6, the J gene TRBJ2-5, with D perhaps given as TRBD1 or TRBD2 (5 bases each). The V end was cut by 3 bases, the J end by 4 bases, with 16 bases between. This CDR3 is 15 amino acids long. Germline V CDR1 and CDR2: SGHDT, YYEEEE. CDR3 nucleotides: TGTGCCAGCAGCTCCACCGGGACCCGGGGAGAGACCCAGTACTTC. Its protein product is CASSSTGTRGETQYF.

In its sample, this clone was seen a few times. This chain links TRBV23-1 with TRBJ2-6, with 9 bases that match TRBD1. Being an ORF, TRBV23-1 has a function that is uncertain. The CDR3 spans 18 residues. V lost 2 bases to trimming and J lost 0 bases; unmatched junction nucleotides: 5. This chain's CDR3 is CASSQGTGPYSGANVLTF. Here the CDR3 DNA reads TGCGCCAGCAGTCAAGGGACAGGGCCTTACTCTGGGGCCAACGTCCTGACTTTC.

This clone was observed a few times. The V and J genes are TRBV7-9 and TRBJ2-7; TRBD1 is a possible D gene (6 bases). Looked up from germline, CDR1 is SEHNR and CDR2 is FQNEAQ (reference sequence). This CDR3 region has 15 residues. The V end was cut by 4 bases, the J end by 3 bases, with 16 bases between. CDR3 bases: TGTGCCAGCAGCTCCGACAGGTCCCAGAGCTACGAGCAGTACTTC. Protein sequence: CASSSDRSQSYEQYF. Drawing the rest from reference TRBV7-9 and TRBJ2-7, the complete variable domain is DTGVSQNPRHKITKRGQNVTFRCDPISEHNRLYWYRQTLGQGPEFLTYFQNEAQLEKSRLLSDRFSAERPKGSFSTLEIQRTEQGDSAMYLCASSSDRSQSYEQYFGPGTRLTVT.

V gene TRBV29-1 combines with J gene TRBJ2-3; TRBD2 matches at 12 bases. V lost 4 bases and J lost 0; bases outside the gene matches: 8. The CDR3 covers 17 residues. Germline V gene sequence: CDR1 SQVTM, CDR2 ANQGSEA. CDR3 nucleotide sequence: TGCAGCGTTGGGGGAACCGGGACTAGCGGGAGCACAGATACGCAGTATTTT. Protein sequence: CSVGGTGTSGSTDTQYF.

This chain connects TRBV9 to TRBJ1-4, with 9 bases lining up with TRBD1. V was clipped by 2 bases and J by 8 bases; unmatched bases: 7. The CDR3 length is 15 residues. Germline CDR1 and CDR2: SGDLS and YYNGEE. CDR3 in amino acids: CASSVSGTGNEKLFF. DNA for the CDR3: TGTGCCAGCAGCGTTAGTGGGACAGGGAACGAAAAACTGTTTTTT.

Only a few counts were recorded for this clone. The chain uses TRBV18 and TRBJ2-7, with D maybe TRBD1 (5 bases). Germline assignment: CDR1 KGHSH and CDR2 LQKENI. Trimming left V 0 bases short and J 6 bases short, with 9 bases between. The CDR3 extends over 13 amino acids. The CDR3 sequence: CASSPPSGIEQYF. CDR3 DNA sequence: TGTGCCAGCTCACCACCCTCAGGGATCGAGCAGTACTTC.

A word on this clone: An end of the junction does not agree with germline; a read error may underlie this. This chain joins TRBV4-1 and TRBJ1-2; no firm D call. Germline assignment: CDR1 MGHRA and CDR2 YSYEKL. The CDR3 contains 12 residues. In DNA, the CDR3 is TGCGCCAGCAGCCAAGATGGACGGGAACAAGACTTC. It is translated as CASSQDGREQDF.